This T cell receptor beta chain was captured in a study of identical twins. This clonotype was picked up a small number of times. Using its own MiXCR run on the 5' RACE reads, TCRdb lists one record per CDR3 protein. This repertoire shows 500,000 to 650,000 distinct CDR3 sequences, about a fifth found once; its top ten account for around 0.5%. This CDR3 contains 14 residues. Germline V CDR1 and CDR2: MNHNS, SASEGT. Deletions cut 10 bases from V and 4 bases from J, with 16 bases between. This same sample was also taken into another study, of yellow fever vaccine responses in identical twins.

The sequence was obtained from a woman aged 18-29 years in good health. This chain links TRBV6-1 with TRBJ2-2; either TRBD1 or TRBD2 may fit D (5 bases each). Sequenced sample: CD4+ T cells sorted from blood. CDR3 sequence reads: CATSEGLTTGELFF. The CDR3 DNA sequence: TGTGCCACCTCCGAGGGGTTAACCACCGGGGAGCTGTTTTTT.